This is a list of T cell receptor beta chains from one sample in a study of blood T cell repertoires in COVID-19. Generated by immunoSEQ multiplex PCR, the TCRdb table keeps only in-frame clones and is missing some. This sample has 180,000 or so clones, with 65% to 90% found just once. Sequencing was performed on peripheral blood. The receptors were sampled from a man aged 60 to 69 with acute or convalescent COVID-19. The CDR3 runs from the conserved cysteine through the conserved F or W. Each record gives: clone size, J gene, V gene, D gene, CDR3 DNA, CDR3 protein. The D gene is left open where the match is weak. For some rows the clone size is stated as once, few or many, or as a class when expanded; others skip it.

few TRBJ1-3 TRBV7-9 NA TGTGCCAGCAGCCCGGGTGCAGGAAACACCATATATTTT CASSPGAGNTIYF
NA TRBJ2-5 TRBV19 TRBD1 TGTGCCAGTAGTAGAGGACAGGGCTTCCAAGAGACCCAGTACTTC CASSRGQGFQETQYF
NA TRBJ1-2 TRBV7-2 NA TGTGCCAGCAGCTTAATGGGTCAGGGGTACGGCTACACCTTC CASSLMGQGYGYTF
NA TRBJ1-2 TRBV29-1 TRBD1 TGCAGCGTCACAACAGGGGGTGACTATGGCTACACCTTC CSVTTGGDYGYTF
NA TRBJ2-7 TRBV2 TRBD2 TGTGCCAGCAGCCCGGGACTAGCCTACGAGCAGTACTTC CASSPGLAYEQYF
NA TRBJ1-5 TRBV5-6 TRBD1 TGTGCCAGCAGCTTGTTCAGCAGGGGGATGGAGCAGCCCCAGCATTTT CASSLFSRGMEQPQHF
NA TRBJ1-1 TRBV15 NA TGTGCCACCAGCAGAGATTGGAGTGGGACTGAAGCTTTCTTT CATSRDWSGTEAFF
NA TRBJ1-2 TRBV24-1 NA TGTGCCACCGGGGAGGGAGGAGGCTACACCTTC CATGEGGGYTF
NA TRBJ1-1 TRBV2 NA TGTGCCAGCTGCAAGGAAGCCAGCGGAAACACTGAAGCTTTCTTT CASCKEASGNTEAFF
once TRBJ1-4 TRBV5-1 NA TGCGCCAGCAGCTCCCGCGGGGAGTCTAATGAAAAACTGTTTTTT CASSSRGESNEKLFF
NA TRBJ1-1 TRBV19 TRBD1 TGTGCCAGTAGCCCGGACCCGGGACAGGGTAGGTCTGAAGCTTTCTTT CASSPDPGQGRSEAFF
once TRBJ2-2 TRBV6-5 NA TGTGCCAGCATGTTCGTGTCCGGGGAGCTGTTTTTT CASMFVSGELFF
NA TRBJ1-5 TRBV2 TRBD1 TGTGCCAGCAGGTCCCGGACAGGAGCAAATCAGCCCCAGCATTTT CASRSRTGANQPQHF
NA TRBJ1-1 TRBV28 TRBD1 TGTGCCAGCCCTGGACAGGGATCCACTGAAGCTTTCTTT CASPGQGSTEAFF
few TRBJ2-1 TRBV2 NA TGTGCCAGCAGTGAAGCGCCGGGGGAGAAAGTGTTCTTC CASSEAPGEKVFF
NA TRBJ1-5 TRBV29-1 NA TGCAGCGTTGCCCCAGGAACAGCGGGTCAGCCCCAGCATTTT CSVAPGTAGQPQHF
NA TRBJ2-1 TRBV5-1 NA TGCGCCAGCAGCTCGCAGGACTTCTCCTACAATGAGCAGTTCTTC CASSSQDFSYNEQFF
NA TRBJ2-3 TRBV6-1 TRBD2 TGTGCCAGCGGGAAGGTTGGCGGGAGGACAGATACGCAGTATTTT CASGKVGGRTDTQYF
NA TRBJ1-6 TRBV5-1 TRBD1 TGCGCCAGCAGCCCCGGGACAGGGGACTCACCCCTCCACTTT CASSPGTGDSPLHF
NA TRBJ1-4 TRBV6-5 TRBD1 TGTGCCAGCCTGGGGAACAGGGGGCAAGAAAAACTGTTTTTT CASLGNRGQEKLFF
NA TRBJ1-3 TRBV19 NA TGTGCCAGTAGTATCGGGTCCTCTGGAAACACCATATATTTT CASSIGSSGNTIYF
NA TRBJ1-3 TRBV7-9 TRBD1 TGTGCCAGCAGCTCAGCCGGGACAGGGGTTTCTGGAAACACCATATATTTT CASSSAGTGVSGNTIYF
NA TRBJ1-4 TRBV5-1 TRBD1 TGCGCCAGCAGCTTGGCCGAGGGGGCGAGAAATGAAAAACTGTTTTTT CASSLAEGARNEKLFF
few TRBJ2-1 TRBV2 TRBD2 TGTGCCAGCAGCAAGACTAGCGGGGCGAACAATGAGCAGTTCTTC CASSKTSGANNEQFF
NA TRBJ2-7 TRBV19 NA TGTGCCAGTAGTATTTCCGCGGCCCTCGAGCAGTACTTC CASSISAALEQYF
NA TRBJ2-2 TRBV30 TRBD1 TGTGCCTGGAGTAATCCGGGACAGAGGGCCGGGGAGCTGTTTTTT CAWSNPGQRAGELFF
NA TRBJ1-1 TRBV28 NA TGTGCCAGCGCAGAGAACACTGAAGCTTTCTTT CASAENTEAFF
NA TRBJ2-3 TRBV9 TRBD2 TGTGCCAGCAGCGTAACTAGCGGGAGTTACGCGCAGTATTTT CASSVTSGSYAQYF
NA TRBJ1-1 TRBV29-1 TRBD1 TGCAGCGCCCTAGGACAGGGAATGATTCGGAGTGAAGCTTTCTTT CSALGQGMIRSEAFF
NA TRBJ1-2 TRBV30 NA TGTGCCCAGGCAGGGAACTATGGCTACACCTTC CAQAGNYGYTF
NA TRBJ2-1 TRBV24-1 TRBD1 TGTGCCACCAGTGACCCCCACAGGGGTGAAGAGCAGTTCTTC CATSDPHRGEEQFF
NA TRBJ1-2 TRBV3-1/TRBV3-2 TRBD1 TGTGCCAGCAGTTACGAACCGGGACAGGGGGCCTATGGCTACACCTTC CASSYEPGQGAYGYTF
NA TRBJ1-4 TRBV5-1 NA TGCGCCAGCGCGCTACAGACGGATGAAAAACTGTTTTTT CASALQTDEKLFF
once TRBJ2-3 TRBV24-1 TRBD1 TGTGCCACCAGTGACCCGGGGACAGGCACAGATACGCAGTATTTT CATSDPGTGTDTQYF
NA TRBJ2-2 TRBV3-1/TRBV3-2 TRBD2 TGTGCCAGCAACAGTTGGGGACTAGCGGCGATGAACACCGGGGAGCTGTTTTTT CASNSWGLAAMNTGELFF
once TRBJ2-5 TRBV27 TRBD2 TGTGCCAGCAGTGACTCCGGGACTATTTATCAAGAGACCCAGTACTTC CASSDSGTIYQETQYF
NA TRBJ1-5 TRBV27 TRBD1 TGTGCCAGCTCGTTCGGACAGGGCCAGCCCCAGCATTTT CASSFGQGQPQHF
NA TRBJ2-3 TRBV11-2 NA TGTGCCAGCAGCTTAGGAGTGGGCACAGATACGCAGTATTTT CASSLGVGTDTQYF
NA TRBJ1-6 TRBV9 TRBD1 TGTGCCAGCAGCCCGAGGGACAGGAGCAATTCACCCCTCCACTTT CASSPRDRSNSPLHF
NA TRBJ2-7 TRBV27 TRBD2 TGTGCCAGCAGTTCAGTTAGCGGGAGGTACGAGCAGTACTTC CASSSVSGRYEQYF